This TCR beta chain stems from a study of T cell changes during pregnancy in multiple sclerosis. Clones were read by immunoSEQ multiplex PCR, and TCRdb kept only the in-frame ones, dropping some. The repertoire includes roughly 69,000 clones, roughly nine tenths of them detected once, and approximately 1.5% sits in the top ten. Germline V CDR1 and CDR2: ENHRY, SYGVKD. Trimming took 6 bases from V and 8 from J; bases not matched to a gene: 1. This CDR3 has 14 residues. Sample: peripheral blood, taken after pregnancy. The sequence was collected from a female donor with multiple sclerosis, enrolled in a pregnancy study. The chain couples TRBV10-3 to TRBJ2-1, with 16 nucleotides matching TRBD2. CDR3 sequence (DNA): TGTGCCATCAGGGGACTAGCGGGAGGGGATGAGCAGTTCTTC. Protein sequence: CAIRGLAGGDEQFF.